A single sample gave rise to the 32 T cell receptor beta chains below, sequenced in a study of sequential checkpoint blockade in melanoma. TCRdb's table, derived via immunoSEQ multiplex PCR, lists solely in-frame clones and lacks some. The sample carries fewer than 35,000 clones, 70% to 90% recorded once. As for treatment: randomized to nivolumab then ipilimumab (arm A) or the reverse (arm B). The source material was CD8+ T cells sorted from blood (inferred from file names), sampled from a patient given nivolumab and ipilimumab in sequence. The receptors derive from a human donor with melanoma.

The chain is built from TRBV10-1 and TRBJ2-1, with 8 bases fitting TRBD2. V lost 2 bases and J lost 3; bases outside the gene matches: 6. The CDR3 extends over 16 amino acids. Per germline, CDR1 WNHNN and CDR2 SYGVQD (reference sequence). The CDR3 protein is CASSEGGGGYYNEQFF. In DNA form, the CDR3 reads TGCGCCAGCAGTGAGGGAGGCGGGGGGTACTACAATGAGCAGTTCTTC.

The J gene is TRBJ1-1, the V gene TRBV7-2; perhaps TRBD1 as D (5 bases). Deletions cut 2 bases from V and 6 bases from J, with 10 bases between. The germline gives CDR1 SGHTA, CDR2 FQGNSA. The CDR3 runs to 13 residues. CDR3 loop: CASSLLTGAEAFF. CDR3 sequence (DNA): TGTGCCAGCAGCTTATTAACGGGGGCTGAAGCTTTCTTT. The full variable domain, its missing parts supplied by reference TRBV7-2 and TRBJ1-1, is GAGVSQSPSNKVTEKGKDVELRCDPISGHTALYWYRQSLGQGLEFLIYFQGNSAPDKSGLPSDRFSAERTGGSVSTLTIQRTQQEDSAVYLCASSLLTGAEAFFGQGTRLTVV.

The chain is built from TRBV4-3 and TRBJ2-5, with D maybe TRBD1 (5 bases). The germline gives CDR1 LGHNA, CDR2 YSLEER. With 1 base removed from V and 5 bases from J, the gap between germline ends came to 8 bases. CDR3 length: 13 residues. CDR3 sequence reads: CASSQVWGETQYF. The CDR3 DNA sequence: TGCGCCAGCAGCCAAGTGTGGGGCGAGACCCAGTACTTC.

The chain is built from TRBV6-6 and TRBJ2-7; D is unresolved. In germline, CDR1 is MNHNY, CDR2 SVGAGI (reference sequence). V lost 10 bases, J lost 0 bases, and 4 bases lay in between. CDR3 length: 10 residues. CDR3 amino acids: CATLSYEQYF. The CDR3 DNA reads as TGTGCCACCCTCTCCTACGAGCAGTACTTC.

The chain recombines TRBV10-1 with TRBJ2-7; D is perhaps TRBD2 (6 bases). V dropped 3 bases and J dropped 5 bases, with 17 bases sitting between them. Germline values: CDR1 WNHNN, CDR2 SYGVQD (reference sequence). The CDR3 consists of 15 residues. CDR3 bases: TGCGCCAGCAGTGATGCGGCCCGGAGGGCCCACGAGCAGTACTTC. Translation gives CASSDAARRAHEQYF.

The genes are TRBV18 and TRBJ2-4; 14 bases agree with TRBD2. V dropped 3 bases and J dropped 9; count of bases not matched to a gene: 7. The CDR3 spans 16 residues. Germline V CDR1 and CDR2: KGHSH, LQKENI. CDR3 bases: TGTGCCAGCTCACCCGGGACTAGCGGGAGACGTAGCATTCAGTACTTC. This codes for CASSPGTSGRRSIQYF.

The chain carries TRBV5-4 and TRBJ2-7; 8 bases are shared with TRBD2. Germline V gives CDR1 SGHNT, CDR2 YYREEE (reference sequence). The trim removed 1 base at V and 1 base at J, leaving 13 bases unmatched. This CDR3 spans 18 amino acids. Here the CDR3 reads CASSLLPGGPGWSYEQYF. Here the CDR3 DNA reads TGTGCCAGCAGCTTGTTACCGGGGGGGCCTGGCTGGTCCTACGAGCAGTACTTC. Drawing the rest from reference TRBV5-4 and TRBJ2-7, the complete variable domain is ETGVTQSPTHLIKTRGQQVTLRCSSQSGHNTVSWYQQALGQGPQFIFQYYREEENGRGNFPPRFSGLQFPNYSSELNVNALELDDSALYLCASSLLPGGPGWSYEQYFGPGTRLTVT.

This sequence joins TRBV18 and TRBJ1-5; tentative D call: TRBD1 (5 bases). Trimming removed 3 bases at V and 5 bases at J, with 8 bases between. The CDR3 runs to 13 residues. The V gene's germline CDR1 is KGHSH and CDR2 LQKENI. The DNA for the CDR3 is TGTGCCAGCTCACCTCAGGGTGATCAGCCCCAGCATTTT. Protein product: CASSPQGDQPQHF.

The rearrangement uses TRBV2 and TRBJ1-4; 12 bases agree with TRBD1. This CDR3 is built from 15 residues. The ends lost 8 bases at V and 8 bases at J; junction bases unmatched: 9. The germline CDR1 and CDR2 sequences are SNHLY and FYNNEI. CDR3 DNA: TGTGCCAGCGGGACAGGGGGCGAAAGCGAAGAAAAACTGTTTTTT. Encoded protein: CASGTGGESEEKLFF.

V gene TRBV7-8 combines with J gene TRBJ2-7; D is perhaps TRBD2 (6 bases). CDR3 length: 17 amino acids. Germline V lookup: CDR1 SGHVS, CDR2 FQNEAQ. Trimming cost V 5 bases and J 0 bases, with 20 bases left between them. The CDR3 DNA reads TGTGCCAGCAGCGAGGGACTTCTTATCCCTAGCTCCTACGAGCAGTACTTC. Residues: CASSEGLLIPSSYEQYF.

This chain connects TRBV4-3 to TRBJ2-7; D is uncertain. Trimming took off 1 base at V and 4 bases at J, with 14 bases between the two ends. Germline V CDR1 and CDR2: LGHNA, YSLEER. The CDR3 extends over 15 amino acids. The CDR3 protein is CASSQGLVTVYEQYF. The DNA of the CDR3 is TGCGCCAGCAGCCAAGGGTTAGTCACAGTATACGAGCAGTACTTC.

The chain joins TRBV19 to TRBJ2-7; D is perhaps TRBD2 (5 bases). There are 15 residues in the CDR3. Germline V lookup: CDR1 LNHDA, CDR2 SQIVND (reference sequence). V gave up 4 bases and J gave up 0 bases, with 13 bases separating them. The DNA of the CDR3 is TGTGCCAGTAGTAAGTTGGCGGGCGACTCCTACGAGCAGTACTTC. Translated, it gives CASSKLAGDSYEQYF. The full variable domain, with the rest looked up from reference TRBV19 and TRBJ2-7, is DGGITQSPKYLFRKEGQNVTLSCEQNLNHDAMYWYRQDPGQGLRLIYYSQIVNDFQKGDIAEGYSVSREKKESFPLTVTSAQKNPTAFYLCASSKLAGDSYEQYFGPGTRLTVT.

The CDR3: CASSLSSGPYNEQFF. Written as DNA, the CDR3 is TGTGCCAGCAGTTTATCTAGCGGGCCCTACAATGAGCAGTTCTTC. The genes are TRBV27 and TRBJ2-1; 7 bases align to TRBD2. The CDR3 is made up of 15 amino acids. The germline V gene encodes CDR1 MNHEY and CDR2 SMNVEV (reference sequence). The V segment lost 0 bases and the J segment 2 bases; nucleotides outside the gene matches: 1.

This chain connects TRBV27 to TRBJ2-7; possible D gene TRBD1, 5 bases. Germline V CDR1 and CDR2: MNHEY, SMNVEV (reference sequence). The CDR3 is made up of 14 amino acids. Trimming left V 5 bases short and J 0 bases short, with 11 bases between. The CDR3 DNA reads as TGTGCCAGCAGTCCAATTGGGGCCTCCTACGAGCAGTACTTC. It encodes CASSPIGASYEQYF.

The table lists this clone with a few counts. The V and J genes are TRBV11-2 and TRBJ1-2; possible D gene TRBD1, 6 bases. The germline V and J ends were trimmed by 5 bases and 6 bases, with 13 bases remaining between them. The CDR3 length is 13 residues. Looked up from germline, CDR1 is SGHAT and CDR2 is FQNNGV. CDR3 sequence: CASSPHSGDGYTF. CDR3 bases: TGTGCCAGCAGCCCTCACTCAGGGGATGGCTACACCTTC.

The chain combines TRBV27 with TRBJ2-5, with 7 bases fitting TRBD2. V gave up 5 bases and J gave up 3 bases; unmatched junction bases: 12. Germline-derived CDR1 and CDR2 are MNHEY and SMNVEV (reference sequence). The CDR3 length is 16 residues. CDR3 sequence: CASSRGRDYRKETQYF. The CDR3 nucleotides are TGTGCCAGCAGTCGCGGCCGGGACTACCGAAAAGAGACCCAGTACTTC.

There are a few counts of this clone. The gene calls are TRBV27 and TRBJ2-2, with 7 positions matching TRBD1. From germline, CDR1 is MNHEY and CDR2 SMNVEV (reference sequence). The CDR3 covers 16 residues. J gave up 0 bases and V 3 bases, and 4 bases lay outside the gene matches. The CDR3 coding sequence is TGTGCCAGCAGTTTCATCGACAGGGCGAACACCGGGGAGCTGTTTTTT. Protein product: CASSFIDRANTGELFF.

This clone appeared a single time. This chain links TRBV28 with TRBJ2-7; D is undetermined. V dropped 3 bases and J dropped 4 bases, with 16 bases sitting between them. The CDR3 has 15 amino acids. Germline CDR1 is MDHEN and CDR2 is SYDVKM. The CDR3, as DNA: TGTGCCAGCAGTTTCCCCGCCGGAGCTTTGTACGAGCAGTACTTC. Residues: CASSFPAGALYEQYF.

The rearrangement links TRBV7-6 to TRBJ2-2; 8 bases fit TRBD1. Germline-derived CDR1 and CDR2 are SGHVS and FNYEAQ. CDR3 length: 16 residues. V shed 0 bases, J shed 4 bases, and the junction held 4 bases outside the gene matches. In DNA, the CDR3 is TGTGCCAGCAGCTTAGCGGTCAGGGGGCGCACCGGGGAGCTGTTTTTT. Encoded protein: CASSLAVRGRTGELFF. Filled out from reference TRBV7-6 and TRBJ2-2, the complete variable domain reads GAGVSQSPRYKVTKRGQDVALRCDPISGHVSLYWYRQALGQGPEFLTYFNYEAQQDKSGLPNDRFSAERPEGSISTLTIQRTEQRDSAMYRCASSLAVRGRTGELFFGEGSRLTVL.

The chain carries TRBV11-2 and TRBJ2-7; perhaps TRBD1 as D (5 bases). The CDR3 contains 15 residues. V was trimmed by 4 bases and J by 7 bases, leaving 20 bases between them. CDR1 is SGHAT and CDR2 is FQNNGV in the germline V gene. CDR3: CASSSGPKGLGEQYF. The CDR3 coding sequence is TGTGCCAGCAGCTCAGGACCCAAGGGGTTAGGGGAGCAGTACTTC.

This chain joins TRBV7-6 and TRBJ2-1, with 7 bases that match TRBD2. Per germline, CDR1 SGHVS and CDR2 FNYEAQ. Germline trimming cut 9 bases from V and 9 bases from J; bases unmatched to any gene: 14. The CDR3 spans 14 residues. CDR3 nucleotides: TGTGCCAGTAGAATGGCTAGCGGTCGGGGTGAGCAGTTCTTC. Translating gives CASRMASGRGEQFF.

This chain uses TRBV5-1 with TRBJ2-7; perhaps TRBD1 as D (5 bases). Per germline, CDR1 SGHRS and CDR2 YFSETQ. This CDR3 comprises 14 residues. Trimming removed 2 bases from V and 4 bases from J, with 13 bases in between. CDR3 bases: TGCGCCAGCAGCTTAACAGGTTTTGGGTACGAGCAGTACTTC. This gives the protein CASSLTGFGYEQYF. Combining the CDR3 with reference TRBV5-1 and TRBJ2-7 gives the whole variable domain KAGVTQTPRYLIKTRGQQVTLSCSPISGHRSVSWYQQTPGQGLQFLFEYFSETQRNKGNFPGRFSGRQFSNSRSEMNVSTLELGDSALYLCASSLTGFGYEQYFGPGTRLTVT.

This rearrangement joins TRBV7-9 to TRBJ1-4; 8 bases line up with TRBD1. The V segment lost 4 bases and the J segment 6 bases; nucleotides outside the gene matches: 7. CDR3 size: 15 residues. Germline V gene sequence: CDR1 SEHNR, CDR2 FQNEAQ (reference sequence). The CDR3: CASSSLDRADEKLFF. CDR3 DNA: TGTGCCAGCAGCTCATTGGACAGGGCGGATGAAAAACTGTTTTTT.

This chain connects TRBV28 to TRBJ2-1, with 10 bases lining up with TRBD2. The CDR3 sequence is 14 residues long. Germline loops: CDR1 MDHEN, CDR2 SYDVKM. Trimming took 8 bases from V and 9 from J; bases not matched to a gene: 10. The CDR3 protein is CASGIAGGGAEQFF. CDR3 sequence (DNA): TGTGCCAGCGGAATAGCGGGAGGTGGTGCTGAGCAGTTCTTC.

The chain has TRBV5-1 and TRBJ2-3; D remains unclear. Germline V gene sequence: CDR1 SGHRS, CDR2 YFSETQ. Deletions cut 0 bases from V and 4 bases from J, with 12 bases between. The CDR3 is 15 amino acids. The CDR3 reads CASSLVARSPDTQYF. CDR3 sequence (DNA): TGCGCCAGCAGCTTGGTGGCTAGATCCCCAGATACGCAGTATTTT.

This chain joins TRBV4-1 and TRBJ1-1, with unresolved D. Germline V gene sequence: CDR1 MGHRA, CDR2 YSYEKL. This CDR3 spans 15 amino acids. The V end lost 8 bases, the J end lost 1 base, and 17 bases lay between the germline ends. The CDR3 region has the DNA TGCGCCAGCGGCGGGCGGGGTCGATCGAACACTGAAGCTTTCTTT. Its protein product is CASGGRGRSNTEAFF.

Comments on this clone: A junction boundary mismatches the germline segment, possibly from a read error. V is TRBV7-2 and J is TRBJ2-3; 7 nucleotides agree with TRBD2. The germline V gene encodes CDR1 SGHTA and CDR2 FQGNSA. This CDR3 is built from 11 residues. In nucleotides, the CDR3 is TGTGCCAGCAGCTTTGGGGCTAGCGGTGGGTTT. It yields the protein CASSFGASGGF. The full variable domain, completed using reference TRBV7-2 and TRBJ2-3, is GAGVSQSPSNKVTEKGKDVELRCDPISGHTALYWYRQSLGQGLEFLIYFQGNSAPDKSGLPSDRFSAERTGGSVSTLTIQRTQQEDSAVYLCASSFGASGGFGPGTRLTVL.

V is TRBV27 and J is TRBJ2-5; TRBD1 matches 8 bases. Germline CDR1 reads MNHEY; CDR2 reads SMNVEV (reference sequence). This CDR3 comprises 15 residues. The ends lost 6 bases at V and 3 bases at J; junction bases unmatched: 9. The DNA for the CDR3 is TGTGCCAGCAGACTCGACCCAGGGGGCGAAGAGACCCAGTACTTC. Its protein is CASRLDPGGEETQYF.

The V call is TRBV11-2, the J call TRBJ2-7; 7 bases align to TRBD1. With V trimmed by 4 bases and J by 2 bases, 2 bases remained unmatched. The CDR3 covers 13 residues. Germline V gene sequence: CDR1 SGHAT, CDR2 FQNNGV. CDR3 in DNA: TGTGCCAGCAGCTACGACAGGGCCTACGAGCAGTACTTC. Translation: CASSYDRAYEQYF.

The chain is built from TRBV2 and TRBJ2-7; TRBD1 is a possible D gene (6 bases). Trimming pared 11 bases from V and 9 bases from J, leaving 17 bases between. The CDR3 has 11 residues. Germline-derived CDR1 and CDR2 are SNHLY and FYNNEI. The DNA for the CDR3 is TGTGCCGTGACAGGAACTACGTCGCAGTACTTC. Protein product: CAVTGTTSQYF.

The CDR3: CASSQDSRELGTDTQYF. The CDR3 bases are TGCGCCAGCAGCCAAGATTCCCGGGAGTTGGGCACAGATACGCAGTATTTT. The chain uses TRBV4-3 and TRBJ2-3; tentative D call: TRBD2 (6 bases). Looked up from germline, CDR1 is LGHNA and CDR2 is YSLEER. The CDR3 has 17 residues. The V gene lost 0 bases and the J gene lost 1 base, with 14 bases spanning the gap.

This clone was seen more than once but under ten times. CDR3 nucleotides: TGTGCCAGCGCCCAGGAGGGTTCTGCTAACTATGGCTACACCTTC. The encoded protein is CASAQEGSANYGYTF. This sequence joins TRBV9 and TRBJ1-2; no firm D call. From germline, CDR1 is SGDLS and CDR2 YYNGEE. The CDR3 loop spans 15 amino acids. Trimming left V 7 bases short and J 0 bases short, with 16 bases between.